Below are 6 T cell receptor beta chains sequenced from a single sample in a study of cytomegalovirus exposure and HLA in healthy donors. Researchers ran the PCR with 60 Vbeta and 13 Jbeta primers. Method: immunoSEQ multiplex PCR; TCRdb's copy keeps in-frame clones and lacks some. The sample shows 200,000 or so clones, 75% to 85% of them seen only once. The sample was PBMCs. The receptors shown here come from a woman aged 45-65 years in good health and CMV-seropositive.

The chain joins TRBV2 to TRBJ1-4; unclear D gene. Germline CDR1 reads SNHLY; CDR2 reads FYNNEI. V lost 8 bases, J lost 4 bases, and 8 bases lay in between. The CDR3 spans 12 residues. The CDR3 here is CASRGGNEKLFF. The CDR3 DNA is TGTGCCAGCCGGGGAGGTAATGAAAAACTGTTTTTT.

The chain joins TRBV7-3 to TRBJ2-3; 8 bases match TRBD1. V trimming: 5 bases; J trimming: 6 bases; junction bases outside the gene matches: 10. CDR1 and CDR2 (germline): SGHTA, FQGTGA. This CDR3 spans 15 amino acids. CDR3 nucleotide sequence: TGTGCCAGCAGCCCCAGTGGGCAGGGGGCTGATACGCAGTATTTT. The encoded protein is CASSPSGQGADTQYF.

This CDR3 is CASSFMTGLPSYEQYF. For the CDR3, the DNA is TGTGCCAGCAGCTTCATGACGGGACTGCCCTCCTACGAGCAGTACTTC. The chain is built from TRBV7-2 and TRBJ2-7, with D possibly TRBD2 on 6 matching bases. The CDR3 has 16 residues. Germline V CDR1 and CDR2: SGHTA, FQGNSA. The V end was cut by 3 bases, the J end by 0 bases, with 15 bases between.

V and J are TRBV18 and TRBJ1-4; D is ambiguous. Germline CDR1 reads KGHSH; CDR2 reads LQKENI. Between the trimmed V and J ends, which lost 4 bases and 8 bases, there was a span of 11 bases. The CDR3 consists of 13 residues. The CDR3 is CASSRADNEKLFF. In DNA form, the CDR3 reads TGTGCCAGCTCACGGGCAGATAACGAAAAACTGTTTTTT.

CDR3 residues: CASIHQAGMNTEAFF. The DNA of the CDR3 is TGTGCCAGCATCCATCAGGCGGGAATGAACACTGAAGCTTTCTTT. The chain carries TRBV7-9 and TRBJ1-1; D not certain. Germline loops: CDR1 SEHNR, CDR2 FQNEAQ (reference sequence). V lost 7 bases, J lost 0 bases, and 15 bases lay in between. This CDR3 comprises 15 residues. Full variable domain (outside the CDR3, taken from reference TRBV7-9 and TRBJ1-1): DTGVSQNPRHKITKRGQNVTFRCDPISEHNRLYWYRQTLGQGPEFLTYFQNEAQLEKSRLLSDRFSAERPKGSFSTLEIQRTEQGDSAMYLCASIHQAGMNTEAFFGQGTRLTVV.

The chain has TRBV5-1 and TRBJ2-5, with 11 bases aligning to TRBD2. In germline, CDR1 is SGHRS, CDR2 YFSETQ. J gave up 5 bases and V 2 bases, and 5 bases lay outside the gene matches. CDR3 length: 15 residues. CDR3: CASSFLAGGGETQYF. Here the CDR3 DNA reads TGCGCCAGCAGCTTCCTAGCGGGGGGCGGGGAGACCCAGTACTTC.